This entry describes one T cell receptor beta chain. These data come from a study of blood T cell repertoires in COVID-19. About the study: From T cells, B-cell-depleted T cells, or PBMCs came the material, which was cDNA or gDNA.

Trimming removed 7 bases from V and 8 bases from J; junction bases left unmatched: 9. The germline CDR1 and CDR2 sequences are MNHEY and SVGAGI. This CDR3 comprises 15 residues. Sequencing was performed with immunoSEQ multiplex PCR; in TCRdb, only in-frame clones are kept and a portion is missing. The table has a few hundred thousand clones, roughly 88% seen once. Sequencing was performed on peripheral blood. This sequence was found in a woman in her thirties who had recovered from COVID-19. The V call is TRBV6-5, the J call TRBJ1-6, with 9 bases fitting TRBD1. The CDR3 nucleotides read TGTGCCAGCAAATGGGACAGGGAGGTTTATTCACCCCTCCACTTT. Its protein is CASKWDREVYSPLHF.